This T cell receptor (beta chain) stems from a study of spatial heterogeneity in lung cancer. Study-level background: Detection of beta-chain sequences consistently exceeded that of alpha-chain sequences. Raw reads contained each unique TCR and UMI combination more than ten times on average.

TCRdb recomputed calls from the 5' RACE reads with MiXCR, one row per CDR3 protein. The sample holds some 44,000 distinct CDR3 sequences, about 13% seen once. Regarding time point: sample taken at primary tumor resection. In each case, whole RNA from tumor, nontumor lung or frozen PBMC was sequenced unsorted. Trimming cost V 3 bases and J 0 bases, with 7 bases left between them. The germline CDR1 and CDR2 sequences are SGHTA and FQGNSA. There are 14 residues in the CDR3. This receptor was taken from a male donor with early-stage non-small cell lung cancer. The rearrangement uses TRBV7-2 and TRBJ2-3; D is unclear. The source material was PBMCs, sampled at surgery. This CDR3 is CASSFSASTDTQYF. The CDR3 region has the DNA TGTGCCAGCAGCTTTTCAGCGAGCACAGATACGCAGTATTTT.